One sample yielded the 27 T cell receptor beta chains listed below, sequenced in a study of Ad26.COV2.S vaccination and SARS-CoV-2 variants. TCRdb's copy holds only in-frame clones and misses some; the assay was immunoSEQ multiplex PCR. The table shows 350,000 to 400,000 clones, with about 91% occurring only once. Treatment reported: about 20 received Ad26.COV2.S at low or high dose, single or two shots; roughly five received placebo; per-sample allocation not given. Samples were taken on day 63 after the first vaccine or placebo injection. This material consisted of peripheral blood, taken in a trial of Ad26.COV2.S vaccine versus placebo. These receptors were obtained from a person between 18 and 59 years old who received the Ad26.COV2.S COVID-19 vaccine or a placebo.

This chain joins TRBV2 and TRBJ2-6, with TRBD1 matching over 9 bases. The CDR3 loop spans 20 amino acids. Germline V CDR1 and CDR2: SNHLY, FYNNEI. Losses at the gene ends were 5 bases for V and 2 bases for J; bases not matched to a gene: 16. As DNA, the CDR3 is TGTGCCAGCAGTCAGCAAGGTGCCGGGACAGGGTGGACTGGGGCCAACGTCCTGACTTTC. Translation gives CASSQQGAGTGWTGANVLTF.

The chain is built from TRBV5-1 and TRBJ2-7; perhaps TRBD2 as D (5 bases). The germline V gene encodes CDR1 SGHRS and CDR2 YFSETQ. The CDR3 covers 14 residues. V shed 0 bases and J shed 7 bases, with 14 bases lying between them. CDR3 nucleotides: TGCGCCAGCAGCTTGGGACTGCGGACGGGGGAGCAGTACTTC. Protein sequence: CASSLGLRTGEQYF.

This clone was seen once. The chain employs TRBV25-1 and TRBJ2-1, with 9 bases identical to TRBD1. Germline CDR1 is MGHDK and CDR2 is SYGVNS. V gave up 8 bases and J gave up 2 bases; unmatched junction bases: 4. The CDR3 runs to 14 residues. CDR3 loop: CASWGTGPYNEQFF. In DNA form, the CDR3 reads TGTGCCAGCTGGGGGACAGGGCCCTACAATGAGCAGTTCTTC.

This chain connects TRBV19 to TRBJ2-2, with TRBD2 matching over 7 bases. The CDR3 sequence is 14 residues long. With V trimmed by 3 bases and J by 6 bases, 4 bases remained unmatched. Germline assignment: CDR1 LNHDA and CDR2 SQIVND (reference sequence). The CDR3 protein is CASSMEGRAGELFF. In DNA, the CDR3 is TGTGCCAGTAGTATGGAGGGGAGGGCCGGGGAGCTGTTTTTT.

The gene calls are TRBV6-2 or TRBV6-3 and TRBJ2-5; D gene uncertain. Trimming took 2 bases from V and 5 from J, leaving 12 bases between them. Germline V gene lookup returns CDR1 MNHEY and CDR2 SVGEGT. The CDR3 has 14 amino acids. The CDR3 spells CASSYVKGTETQYF. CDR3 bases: TGTGCCAGCAGTTACGTGAAGGGTACGGAGACCCAGTACTTC.

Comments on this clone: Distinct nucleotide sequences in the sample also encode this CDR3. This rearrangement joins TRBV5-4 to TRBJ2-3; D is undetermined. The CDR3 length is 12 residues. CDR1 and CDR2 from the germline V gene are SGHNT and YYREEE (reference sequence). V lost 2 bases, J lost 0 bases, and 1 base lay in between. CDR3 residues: CASSFSTDTQYF. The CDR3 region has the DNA TGTGCCAGCAGCTTCAGCACAGATACGCAGTATTTT. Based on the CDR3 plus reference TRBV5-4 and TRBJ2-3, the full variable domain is ETGVTQSPTHLIKTRGQQVTLRCSSQSGHNTVSWYQQALGQGPQFIFQYYREEENGRGNFPPRFSGLQFPNYSSELNVNALELDDSALYLCASSFSTDTQYFGPGTRLTVL.

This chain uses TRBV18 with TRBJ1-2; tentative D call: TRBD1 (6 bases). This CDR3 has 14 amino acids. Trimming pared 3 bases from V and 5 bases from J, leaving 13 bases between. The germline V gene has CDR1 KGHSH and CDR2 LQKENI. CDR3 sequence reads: CASSPIQGSYGYTF. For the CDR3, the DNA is TGTGCCAGCTCACCTATACAGGGATCTTATGGCTACACCTTC.

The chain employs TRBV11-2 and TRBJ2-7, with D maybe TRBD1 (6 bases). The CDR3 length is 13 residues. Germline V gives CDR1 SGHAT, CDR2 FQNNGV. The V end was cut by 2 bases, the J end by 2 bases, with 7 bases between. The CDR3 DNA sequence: TGTGCCAGCAGCTTAAACAGGGCCTACGAGCAGTACTTC. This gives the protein CASSLNRAYEQYF.

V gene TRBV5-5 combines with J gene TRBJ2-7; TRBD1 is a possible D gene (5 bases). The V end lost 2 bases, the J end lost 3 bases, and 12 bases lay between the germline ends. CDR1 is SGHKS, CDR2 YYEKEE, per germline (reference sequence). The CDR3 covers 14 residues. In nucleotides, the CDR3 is TGTGCCAGCAGCTTTTTACAGGTCGGCTACGAGCAGTACTTC. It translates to CASSFLQVGYEQYF. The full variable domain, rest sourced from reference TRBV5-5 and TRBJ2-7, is DAGVTQSPTHLIKTRGQQVTLRCSPISGHKSVSWYQQVLGQGPQFIFQYYEKEERGRGNFPDRFSARQFPNYSSELNVNALLLGDSALYLCASSFLQVGYEQYFGPGTRLTVT.

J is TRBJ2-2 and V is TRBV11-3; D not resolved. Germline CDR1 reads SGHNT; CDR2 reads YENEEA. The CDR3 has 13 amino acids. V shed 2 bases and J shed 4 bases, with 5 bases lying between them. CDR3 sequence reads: CASSLLFTGELFF. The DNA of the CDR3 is TGTGCCAGCAGCTTACTATTCACCGGGGAGCTGTTTTTT. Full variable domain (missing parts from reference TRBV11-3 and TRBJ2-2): EAGVVQSPRYKIIEKKQPVAFWCNPISGHNTLYWYLQNLGQGPELLIRYENEEAVDDSQLPKDRFSAERLKGVDSTLKIQPAELGDSAVYLCASSLLFTGELFFGEGSRLTVL.

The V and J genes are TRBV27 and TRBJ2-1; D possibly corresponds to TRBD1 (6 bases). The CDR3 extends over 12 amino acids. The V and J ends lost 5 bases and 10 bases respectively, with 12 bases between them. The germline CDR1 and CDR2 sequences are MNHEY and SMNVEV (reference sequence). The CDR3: CASSNTGMEQFF. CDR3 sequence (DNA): TGTGCCAGCAGTAACACAGGGATGGAGCAGTTCTTC.

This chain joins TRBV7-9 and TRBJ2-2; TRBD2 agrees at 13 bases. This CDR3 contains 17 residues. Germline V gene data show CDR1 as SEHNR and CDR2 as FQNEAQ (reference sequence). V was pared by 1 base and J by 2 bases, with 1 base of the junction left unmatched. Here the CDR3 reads CASSLEGLAGNTGELFF. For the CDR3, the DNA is TGTGCCAGCAGCTTAGAGGGACTAGCGGGAAACACCGGGGAGCTGTTTTTT.

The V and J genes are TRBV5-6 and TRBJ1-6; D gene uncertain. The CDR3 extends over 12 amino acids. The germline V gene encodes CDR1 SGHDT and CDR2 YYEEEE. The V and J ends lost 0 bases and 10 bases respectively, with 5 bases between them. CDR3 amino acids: CASSLGGSPLHF. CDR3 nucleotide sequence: TGTGCCAGCAGCTTGGGTGGCTCACCCCTCCACTTT.

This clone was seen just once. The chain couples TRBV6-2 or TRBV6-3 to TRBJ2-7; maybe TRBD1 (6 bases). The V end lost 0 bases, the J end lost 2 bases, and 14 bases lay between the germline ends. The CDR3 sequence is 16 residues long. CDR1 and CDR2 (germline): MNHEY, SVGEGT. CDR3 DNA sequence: TGTGCCAGCAGTTACTCGAGAGGGCAGGGGACCTACGAGCAGTACTTC. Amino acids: CASSYSRGQGTYEQYF.

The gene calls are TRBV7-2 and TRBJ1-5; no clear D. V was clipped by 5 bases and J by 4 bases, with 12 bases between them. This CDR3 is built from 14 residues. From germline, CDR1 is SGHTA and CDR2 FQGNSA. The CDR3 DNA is TGTGCCAGCAGCATGACGGAGGCGAATCAGCCCCAGCATTTT. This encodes CASSMTEANQPQHF.

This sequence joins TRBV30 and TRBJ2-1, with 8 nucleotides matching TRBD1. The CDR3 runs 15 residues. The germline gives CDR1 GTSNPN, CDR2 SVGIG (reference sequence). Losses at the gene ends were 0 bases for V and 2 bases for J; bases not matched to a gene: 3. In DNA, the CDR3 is TGTGCCTGGAGTGTCGGACAGGGACCCTACAATGAGCAGTTCTTC. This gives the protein CAWSVGQGPYNEQFF. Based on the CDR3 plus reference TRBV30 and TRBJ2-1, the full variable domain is SQTIHQWPATLVQPVGSPLSLECTVEGTSNPNLYWYRQAAGRGLQLLFYSVGIGQISSEVPQNLSASRPQDRQFILSSKKLLLSDSGFYLCAWSVGQGPYNEQFFGPGTRLTVL.

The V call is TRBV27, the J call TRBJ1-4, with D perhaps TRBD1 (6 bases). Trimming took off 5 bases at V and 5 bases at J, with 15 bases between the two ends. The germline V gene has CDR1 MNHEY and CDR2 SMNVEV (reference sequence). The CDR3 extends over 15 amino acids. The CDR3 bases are TGTGCCAGCAGTCCCTCGAGGGGGTTGAATGAAAAACTGTTTTTT. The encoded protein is CASSPSRGLNEKLFF.

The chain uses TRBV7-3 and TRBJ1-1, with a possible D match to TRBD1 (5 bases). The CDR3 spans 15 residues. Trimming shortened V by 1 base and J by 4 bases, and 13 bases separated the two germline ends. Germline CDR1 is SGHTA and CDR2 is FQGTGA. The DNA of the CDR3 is TGTGCCAGCAGCTTAAGCGGGGACGAGAGCACTGAAGCTTTCTTT. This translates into CASSLSGDESTEAFF. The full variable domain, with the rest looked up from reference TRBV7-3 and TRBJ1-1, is GAGVSQTPSNKVTEKGKYVELRCDPISGHTALYWYRQSLGQGPEFLIYFQGTGAADDSGLPNDRFFAVRPEGSVSTLKIQRTERGDSAVYLCASSLSGDESTEAFFGQGTRLTVV.

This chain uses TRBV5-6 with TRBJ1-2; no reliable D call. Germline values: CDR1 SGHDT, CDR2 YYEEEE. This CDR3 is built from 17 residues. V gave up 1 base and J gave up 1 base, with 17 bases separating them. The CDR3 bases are TGTGCCAGCAGCTTGTGGGCCCTGGGAAGAGGTAACTATGGCTACACCTTC. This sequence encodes CASSLWALGRGNYGYTF.

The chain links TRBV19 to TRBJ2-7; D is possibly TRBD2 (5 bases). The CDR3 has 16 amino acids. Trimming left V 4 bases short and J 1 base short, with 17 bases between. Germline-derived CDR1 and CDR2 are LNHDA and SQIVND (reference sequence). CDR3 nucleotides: TGTGCCAGTAGTAACTCCCCGACTAAGCCTTCCTACGAGCAGTACTTC. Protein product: CASSNSPTKPSYEQYF.

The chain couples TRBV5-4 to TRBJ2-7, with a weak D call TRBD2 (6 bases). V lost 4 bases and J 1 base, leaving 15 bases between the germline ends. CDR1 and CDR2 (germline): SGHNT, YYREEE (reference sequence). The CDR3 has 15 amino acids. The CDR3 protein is CASSPRPGASYEQYF. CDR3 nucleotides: TGTGCCAGCAGCCCGAGGCCGGGAGCTTCCTACGAGCAGTACTTC.

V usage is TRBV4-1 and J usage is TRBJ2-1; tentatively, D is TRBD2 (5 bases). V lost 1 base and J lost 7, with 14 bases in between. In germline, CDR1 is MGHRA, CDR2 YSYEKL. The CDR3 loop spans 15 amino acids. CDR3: CASSQGTGLGNEQFF. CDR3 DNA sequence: TGCGCCAGCAGCCAAGGGACTGGGTTAGGAAATGAGCAGTTCTTC.

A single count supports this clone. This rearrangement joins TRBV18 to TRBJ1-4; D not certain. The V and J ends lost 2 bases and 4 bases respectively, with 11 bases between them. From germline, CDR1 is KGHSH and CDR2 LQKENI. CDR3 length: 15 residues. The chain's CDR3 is CASSPTQQFNEKLFF. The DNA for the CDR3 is TGTGCCAGCTCACCAACGCAACAGTTTAATGAAAAACTGTTTTTT.

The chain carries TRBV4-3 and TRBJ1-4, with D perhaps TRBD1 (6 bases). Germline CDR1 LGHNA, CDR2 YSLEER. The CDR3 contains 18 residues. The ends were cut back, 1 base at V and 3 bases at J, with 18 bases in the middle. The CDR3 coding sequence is TGCGCCAGCAGCCAAGGGCCCGTTGATGGACAGTCTAATGAAAAACTGTTTTTT. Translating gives CASSQGPVDGQSNEKLFF.

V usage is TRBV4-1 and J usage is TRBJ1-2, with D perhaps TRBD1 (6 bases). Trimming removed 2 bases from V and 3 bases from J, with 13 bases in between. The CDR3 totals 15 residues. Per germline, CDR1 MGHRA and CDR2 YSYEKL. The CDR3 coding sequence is TGCGCCAGCAGCCAACGAGGGGGGCTGGACTATGGCTACACCTTC. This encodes CASSQRGGLDYGYTF.

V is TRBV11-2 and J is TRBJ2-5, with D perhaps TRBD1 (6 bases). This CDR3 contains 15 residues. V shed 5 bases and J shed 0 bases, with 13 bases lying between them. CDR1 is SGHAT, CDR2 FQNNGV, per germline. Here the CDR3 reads CASSPRGGNQETQYF. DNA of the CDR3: TGTGCCAGCAGCCCCCGTGGGGGCAACCAAGAGACCCAGTACTTC.

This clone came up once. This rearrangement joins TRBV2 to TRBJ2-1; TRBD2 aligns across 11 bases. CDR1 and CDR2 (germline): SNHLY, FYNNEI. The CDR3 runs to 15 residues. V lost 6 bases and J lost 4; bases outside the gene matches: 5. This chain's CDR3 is CASRDRTSGYNEQFF. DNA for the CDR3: TGTGCCAGCAGGGATAGGACTAGCGGGTACAATGAGCAGTTCTTC.